Listed below are T cell receptor beta chains from one sample, sequenced in a study of PD-L1 blockade in urothelial cancer. Data came from immunoSEQ multiplex PCR; TCRdb stores just in-frame clones and leaves some out. The sample lists 55,000 to 80,000 clones; 86% were seen once. The sample consisted of PBMCs, taken around atezolizumab (anti-PD-L1) treatment. These TCRs come from a man aged 60 to 69 with urothelial cancer. The CDR3 runs from the conserved cysteine through the conserved F or W. A D gene is named only where the DNA matches it firmly. Expanded clones get a size class; other rows say once, few or many, or leave the size out.

V gene: TRBV5-1; clone size: few; J gene: TRBJ2-5; D gene: .; CDR3 protein: CASTPLDPQETQYF; CDR3 DNA: TGCGCCAGCACACCACTTGATCCCCAAGAGACCCAGTACTTC
V gene: TRBV2; clone size: .; J gene: TRBJ2-5; D gene: TRBD2; CDR3 protein: CASSRTSGGRSVETQYF; CDR3 DNA: TGTGCCAGCAGCAGGACTAGCGGGGGGCGAAGCGTAGAGACCCAGTACTTC
V gene: TRBV5-1; clone size: .; J gene: TRBJ1-3; D gene: .; CDR3 protein: CASSPDGRGGNTIYF; CDR3 DNA: TGCGCCAGCAGCCCCGATGGGCGGGGTGGAAACACCATATATTTT
V gene: TRBV7-8; clone size: .; J gene: TRBJ2-1; D gene: .; CDR3 protein: CASSLAVGELDNEQFF; CDR3 DNA: TGTGCCAGCAGCTTAGCGGTTGGGGAACTAGACAATGAGCAGTTCTTC
V gene: TRBV11-3; clone size: .; J gene: TRBJ2-7; D gene: .; CDR3 protein: CASSHVRDSFLGSYEQYF; CDR3 DNA: TGTGCCAGCAGCCACGTCAGGGACTCCTTTCTGGGCTCCTACGAGCAGTACTTC
V gene: TRBV28; clone size: .; J gene: TRBJ2-3; D gene: TRBD2; CDR3 protein: CASRSSSGVKTQYF; CDR3 DNA: TGTGCCAGCAGGTCTTCTAGCGGGGTGAAAACGCAGTATTTT
V gene: TRBV27; clone size: .; J gene: TRBJ1-2; D gene: .; CDR3 protein: CASSLRSGNGYTF; CDR3 DNA: TGTGCCAGCAGTTTAAGGTCAGGGAATGGCTACACCTTC
V gene: TRBV7-2; clone size: .; J gene: TRBJ2-7; D gene: TRBD1; CDR3 protein: CASSSSPRGRDTYEQYF; CDR3 DNA: TGTGCCAGCAGCTCTTCCCCCAGGGGGCGCGATACCTACGAGCAGTACTTC
V gene: TRBV9; clone size: .; J gene: TRBJ2-5; D gene: TRBD2; CDR3 protein: CASSVGGGRGETQYF; CDR3 DNA: TGTGCCAGCAGCGTAGGCGGGGGGCGCGGGGAGACCCAGTACTTC
V gene: TRBV19; clone size: .; J gene: TRBJ2-1; D gene: .; CDR3 protein: CASSVGSSYNEQFF; CDR3 DNA: TGTGCCAGTAGTGTCGGGTCCTCCTACAATGAGCAGTTCTTC
V gene: TRBV28; clone size: .; J gene: TRBJ2-3; D gene: .; CDR3 protein: CASESGDTQYF; CDR3 DNA: TGTGCCAGTGAGTCAGGGGATACGCAGTATTTT
V gene: TRBV9; clone size: .; J gene: TRBJ1-6; D gene: TRBD1; CDR3 protein: CASSTRQGNSPLHF; CDR3 DNA: TGTGCCAGCAGCACCCGACAGGGAAATTCACCCCTCCACTTT
V gene: TRBV7-8; clone size: .; J gene: TRBJ2-7; D gene: .; CDR3 protein: CASSPGQNPPYEQYF; CDR3 DNA: TGTGCCAGCAGCCCAGGACAGAATCCCCCCTACGAGCAGTACTTC
V gene: TRBV5-6; clone size: .; J gene: TRBJ2-2; D gene: .; CDR3 protein: CASSLGQITGELFF; CDR3 DNA: TGTGCCAGCAGCTTGGGTCAGATCACCGGGGAGCTGTTTTTT
V gene: TRBV27; clone size: .; J gene: TRBJ2-1; D gene: TRBD1; CDR3 protein: CASSFAGGGNEQFF; CDR3 DNA: TGTGCCAGCAGTTTTGCAGGGGGCGGGAATGAGCAGTTCTTC
V gene: TRBV28; clone size: few; J gene: TRBJ2-7; D gene: .; CDR3 protein: CASRAGYSYEQYF; CDR3 DNA: TGTGCCAGCAGGGCGGGATACTCCTACGAGCAGTACTTC
V gene: TRBV6-6; clone size: .; J gene: TRBJ1-5; D gene: TRBD1; CDR3 protein: CASSGQGASNQPQHF; CDR3 DNA: TGTGCCAGCAGTGGACAGGGGGCGAGCAATCAGCCCCAGCATTTT
V gene: TRBV4-3; clone size: once; J gene: TRBJ2-7; D gene: .; CDR3 protein: CASSLPPQSSYEQYF; CDR3 DNA: TGCGCCAGCAGCCTTCCCCCACAGAGCTCCTACGAGCAGTACTTC
V gene: TRBV30; clone size: .; J gene: TRBJ2-7; D gene: TRBD1; CDR3 protein: CAWRGQGGREQYF; CDR3 DNA: TGTGCCTGGAGGGGACAGGGGGGTCGCGAGCAGTACTTC
V gene: TRBV6-1; clone size: once; J gene: TRBJ1-2; D gene: TRBD1; CDR3 protein: CASSFDRGGYGYTF; CDR3 DNA: TGTGCCAGCAGCTTCGACAGGGGGGGCTATGGCTACACCTTC
V gene: TRBV6-5; clone size: .; J gene: TRBJ2-3; D gene: .; CDR3 protein: CASSYIGSDTQYF; CDR3 DNA: TGTGCCAGCAGTTACATCGGGTCAGATACGCAGTATTTT
V gene: TRBV30; clone size: .; J gene: TRBJ1-5; D gene: TRBD1; CDR3 protein: CAWSDRGAQPQHF; CDR3 DNA: TGTGCCTGGTCGGACAGGGGTGCTCAGCCCCAGCATTTT
V gene: TRBV7-6; clone size: few; J gene: TRBJ1-6; D gene: TRBD1; CDR3 protein: CASSPDRENSPLHF; CDR3 DNA: TGTGCCAGCAGCCCTGACAGGGAAAATTCACCCCTCCACTTT
V gene: TRBV5-4; clone size: few; J gene: TRBJ2-1; D gene: TRBD2; CDR3 protein: CASSLRGSGGSYNEQFF; CDR3 DNA: TGTGCCAGCAGCCTACGAGGTAGCGGGGGGTCCTACAATGAGCAGTTCTTC
V gene: TRBV7-2; clone size: .; J gene: TRBJ1-1; D gene: .; CDR3 protein: CASSPGLRTDEAFF; CDR3 DNA: TGTGCCAGCAGCCCCGGACTGAGAACGGATGAAGCTTTCTTT
V gene: TRBV7-2; clone size: .; J gene: TRBJ2-5; D gene: TRBD2; CDR3 protein: CASSPPGLAGGRETQYF; CDR3 DNA: TGTGCCAGCTCCCCCCCCGGGCTAGCGGGGGGGCGAGAGACCCAGTACTTC
V gene: TRBV10-3; clone size: few; J gene: TRBJ1-3; D gene: .; CDR3 protein: CAISEPRGPDSGNTIYF; CDR3 DNA: TGTGCCATCAGTGAGCCCAGGGGCCCCGACTCTGGAAACACCATATATTTT
V gene: TRBV27; clone size: .; J gene: TRBJ2-7; D gene: TRBD1; CDR3 protein: CASSLFGTGLYEQYF; CDR3 DNA: TGTGCCAGCAGTTTATTTGGGACAGGGTTATACGAGCAGTACTTC
V gene: TRBV18; clone size: .; J gene: TRBJ2-7; D gene: .; CDR3 protein: CASSLQGGYEQYF; CDR3 DNA: TGTGCCAGCTCACTCCAGGGGGGCTACGAGCAGTACTTC
V gene: TRBV6-5; clone size: once; J gene: TRBJ1-4; D gene: TRBD1; CDR3 protein: CASRDRGEKLFF; CDR3 DNA: TGTGCCAGCCGGGACAGGGGAGAAAAACTGTTTTTT
V gene: TRBV30; clone size: .; J gene: TRBJ1-2; D gene: .; CDR3 protein: CAWRLLRIGYGYTF; CDR3 DNA: TGTGCCTGGAGGCTGCTCCGCATCGGCTATGGCTACACCTTC
V gene: TRBV5-1; clone size: .; J gene: TRBJ2-3; D gene: TRBD1; CDR3 protein: CASSLWGQGSGQPTDTQYF; CDR3 DNA: TGCGCCAGCAGCTTGTGGGGACAGGGATCGGGGCAACCCACAGATACGCAGTATTTT
V gene: TRBV30; clone size: .; J gene: TRBJ2-1; D gene: TRBD1; CDR3 protein: CACATGGWDEQFF; CDR3 DNA: TGTGCCTGTGCGACAGGGGGCTGGGATGAGCAGTTCTTC
V gene: TRBV18; clone size: .; J gene: TRBJ1-3; D gene: .; CDR3 protein: CASSPTGSGNTIYF; CDR3 DNA: TGTGCCAGCTCACCCACAGGGTCTGGAAACACCATATATTTT
V gene: TRBV18; clone size: .; J gene: TRBJ1-1; D gene: TRBD1; CDR3 protein: CASSPGQTNTEAFF; CDR3 DNA: TGTGCCAGCTCACCGGGACAGACAAACACTGAAGCTTTCTTT
V gene: TRBV2; clone size: .; J gene: TRBJ1-6; D gene: TRBD1; CDR3 protein: CASSPDRANNSPLHF; CDR3 DNA: TGTGCCAGCAGCCCGGACAGGGCGAATAATTCACCCCTCCACTTT
V gene: TRBV7-9; clone size: medium-sized; J gene: TRBJ2-3; D gene: .; CDR3 protein: CASSKTGTDTQYF; CDR3 DNA: TGTGCCAGCAGCAAAACCGGGACAGATACGCAGTATTTT
V gene: TRBV7-2; clone size: .; J gene: TRBJ2-3; D gene: TRBD2; CDR3 protein: CASSRRTSGGAADTQYF; CDR3 DNA: TGTGCCAGCAGCCGGAGGACTAGCGGGGGGGCGGCAGATACGCAGTATTTT
V gene: TRBV5-1; clone size: .; J gene: TRBJ2-3; D gene: .; CDR3 protein: CASSLADYTDTQYF; CDR3 DNA: TGCGCCAGCAGCTTGGCCGACTACACAGATACGCAGTATTTT
V gene: TRBV11-2; clone size: .; J gene: TRBJ2-2; D gene: .; CDR3 protein: CASSSKGQNTGELFF; CDR3 DNA: TGTGCCAGCAGTTCCAAGGGACAGAACACCGGGGAGCTGTTTTTT
V gene: TRBV4-1; clone size: .; J gene: TRBJ1-4; D gene: TRBD1; CDR3 protein: CASSLGDREKLFF; CDR3 DNA: TGCGCCAGCAGCCTCGGGGACAGGGAAAAACTGTTTTTT
V gene: TRBV19; clone size: once; J gene: TRBJ1-2; D gene: TRBD1; CDR3 protein: CASSIEQGAYGYTF; CDR3 DNA: TGTGCCAGTAGTATAGAACAGGGGGCCTATGGCTACACCTTC
V gene: TRBV6-1; clone size: .; J gene: TRBJ1-2; D gene: TRBD1; CDR3 protein: CASSEGWGQNYGYTF; CDR3 DNA: TGTGCCAGCAGTGAAGGATGGGGACAGAACTATGGCTACACCTTC
V gene: TRBV28; clone size: .; J gene: TRBJ1-3; D gene: .; CDR3 protein: CASITRTAFSGNTIYF; CDR3 DNA: TGTGCCAGCATTACTCGGACAGCCTTCTCTGGAAACACCATATATTTT
V gene: TRBV5-4; clone size: .; J gene: TRBJ2-7; D gene: TRBD2; CDR3 protein: CASSLPRTTAGGYEQYF; CDR3 DNA: TGTGCCAGCAGCTTGCCCCGGACTACGGCGGGGGGGTACGAGCAGTACTTC
V gene: TRBV7-9; clone size: .; J gene: TRBJ2-3; D gene: .; CDR3 protein: CASSLAAGANTQYF; CDR3 DNA: TGTGCCAGCAGCCTGGCCGCGGGGGCGAATACGCAGTATTTT
V gene: TRBV7-8; clone size: .; J gene: TRBJ2-1; D gene: TRBD2; CDR3 protein: CASSPGLAVYNEQFF; CDR3 DNA: TGTGCCAGCAGCCCCGGACTAGCGGTATACAATGAGCAGTTCTTC
V gene: TRBV2; clone size: once; J gene: TRBJ1-6; D gene: .; CDR3 protein: CASTIRAQGDSPLHF; CDR3 DNA: TGTGCCAGCACAATCCGGGCCCAGGGCGATTCACCCCTCCACTTT
V gene: TRBV11-3; clone size: .; J gene: TRBJ2-3; D gene: TRBD2; CDR3 protein: CASLGGDTDTQYF; CDR3 DNA: TGTGCCAGCCTGGGAGGGGACACAGATACGCAGTATTTT
V gene: TRBV11-1; clone size: .; J gene: TRBJ2-7; D gene: TRBD1; CDR3 protein: CASSFQTGSEQYF; CDR3 DNA: TGTGCCAGCAGCTTCCAGACAGGGAGTGAGCAGTACTTC
V gene: TRBV6-5; clone size: .; J gene: TRBJ1-2; D gene: TRBD1; CDR3 protein: CASSLTGTDRGGYTF; CDR3 DNA: TGTGCCAGCAGCTTGACAGGGACGGACCGCGGGGGCTACACCTTC